This TCR beta chain emerged from a study of yellow fever vaccine responses in identical twins. Study conclusions and caveats: Vaccine T cell responses of twins reportedly seemed partly convergent and partly personalized.

This clonotype was detected only once. Its specificity is unknown. Deletions cut 5 bases from V and 10 bases from J, with 18 bases between. CDR1 and CDR2 from the germline V gene are LNHNV and YYDKDF (reference sequence). This CDR3 contains 14 residues. TCRdb re-analysed the RT-PCR reads in MiXCR, keeping a single row per CDR3 protein. The sample lists around 2,400 distinct CDR3 sequences; approximately 84% were seen once. The chain combines TRBV15 with TRBJ2-1; D not certain. The sequencing here drew on T cells from blood (PBMCs), unsorted or a sorted subset (not recorded which), taken before or after yellow fever vaccination (not recorded which). This TCR was sampled from a woman aged 18-30 years who received the yellow fever vaccine. DNA for the CDR3: TGTGCCACCAGCGCCACGCTCGGAACTGGGGAGCAGTTCTTC. Protein product: CATSATLGTGEQFF.